This T cell receptor (beta chain) derives from a study of PD-1 blockade in classical Hodgkin lymphoma (dated by TCRdb to the early 2020s). Concerning the study at large: Nivolumab dosing was 3 mg/kg intravenously every 2 weeks, continuing until either disease progression or unacceptable toxicity. The study used TCR beta sequencing and CyTOF to define a peripheral blood immune signature of response to PD-1 blockade in classical Hodgkin lymphoma.

In the paper's terms, the time point label means: cycle 1 day 1 (C1D1), immediately before nivolumab initiation. All trial patients had relapsed after autologous stem cell transplantation, with cohorts A, B and C differing in prior brentuximab vedotin exposure. Magnetic negative selection with a Miltenyi CD4+ T cell isolation kit was used to purify CD4+ T cells from thawed PBMCs. A total of under 70 patients with relapsed/refractory classical Hodgkin lymphoma made up the trial cohort, and each patient's best overall response was complete response, partial response or progressive disease. Trial patients were treated with single-agent nivolumab in the multi-cohort phase II CheckMate 205 trial. An independent review committee assessed best overall response using the 2007 International Working Group response criteria. Trial PBMCs were obtained immediately prior to nivolumab initiation (C1D1) and on therapy at cycle 2 day 1 and cycle 4 day 1. Peripheral blood was collected in 8 mL Vacutainer Cell Preparation Tubes, from which PBMCs were isolated by centrifugation and then cryopreserved. Purified CD4+ and CD8+ fractions were prepared only for cases where an additional PBMC sample was available. Magnetically labelled cells were removed on LS columns in a quadroMACS separator, and the flow-through was retained as the purified fraction.

The sample holds one count of this clone. The antigen this receptor binds is unknown. No much larger clone exists at a distance of one base, and base qualities are not known. Study-level results and caveats: Only a single clinical trial cohort was studied, and what caused the repertoire differences, possibly disease activity or prior therapy, remained undefined. Lower diversity was observed in patients in whom nivolumab was started less than 1 year after ASCT, and these patients were excluded from later analyses so that confounding by immune reconstitution would be avoided. Baseline diversity similar to that of newly diagnosed patients was observed in trial patients achieving complete response, whereas significantly lower diversity was observed in partial responders and progressors. A significant rise by C4D1 was seen in CD4+ but not CD8+ TCR diversity (p=0.0027 vs p=0.16), with the rise being most apparent in complete responders (p=0.02). Newly diagnosed patients were reported to have lower baseline TCR diversity than healthy donors, and relapsed/refractory patients were reported to have lower baseline TCR diversity still.

The Qiagen DNeasy kit was used to extract genomic DNA from unsorted PBMCs and from the negatively selected CD4+ and CD8+ fractions. TCR beta CDR3 regions were amplified by immunoSEQ multiplex PCR using primers annealing to V and J segments. A synthetic immune receptor repertoire was used to minimize amplification bias, and any remaining bias was removed computationally after sequencing. Turning to the authors' computational methods: Repertoire diversity was quantified as the Shannon entropy index using custom Python scripts. Unsorted, CD4+ and CD8+ repertoires were analyzed separately, except for combined analyses in which CD4+ and CD8+ sequences were merged in silico. A clone was considered expanded if an increase in frequency of at least 2-fold after treatment relative to C1D1 was found, and a pseudocount of 0.5 was applied to clones undetected at baseline. Clones with 0 or 1 copy at C1D1 were defined as singleton clones, while clones with 2 or more copies were defined as non-singleton clones. By matching protein sequences in sorted samples from the same patient, clones expanded in unsorted samples were annotated as CD4+, CD8+ or unknown. Wilcoxon tests on paired samples were used to test diversity changes from C1D1 to C4D1. Entries here come from immuneACCESS through TCRdb and include only in-frame sequences with V and J called. Some clones fail to appear in such tables; in the studies checked, an unresolved V gene covers under half of the shortfall, and the cause of the remainder is unknown. The DNA gave D and trimming, while V, J and clone size come from that table. A total of roughly 10,000 clones appear in this sample, 74% of them only once. The ten biggest clones cover 4% to 5% of the sample.

The CDR1 and CDR2 encoded by the germline V gene are MDHEN and SYDVKM. Trimming takes 2 bases from V and 2 bases from J, and the germline ends sit 11 bases apart. Measured from the cysteine to the phenylalanine, the CDR3 is 15 residues long. Of the read, only the CDR3 DNA is kept; its 45 bases are in frame from base 1. This TCR was sampled from a human donor with classical Hodgkin lymphoma. The receptor chain draws on TRBV28 and TRBJ2-3; the D gene remains uncertain. The sample consisted of CD4+ T cells from blood, taken at baseline. The CDR3 protein is CASSLQSRYTDTQYF. The DNA is as follows: TGTGCCAGCAGTTTACAGTCCCGGTACACAGATACGCAGTATTTT.